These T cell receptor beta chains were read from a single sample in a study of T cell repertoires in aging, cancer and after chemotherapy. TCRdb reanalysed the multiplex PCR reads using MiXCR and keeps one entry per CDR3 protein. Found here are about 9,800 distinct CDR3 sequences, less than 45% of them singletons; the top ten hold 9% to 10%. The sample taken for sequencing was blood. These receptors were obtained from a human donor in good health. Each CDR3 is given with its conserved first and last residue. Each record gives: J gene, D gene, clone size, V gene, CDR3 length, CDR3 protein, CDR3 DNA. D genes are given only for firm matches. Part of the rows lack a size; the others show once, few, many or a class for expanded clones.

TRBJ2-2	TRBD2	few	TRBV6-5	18	CASRGLAGGVSNTGELFF	TGTGCCAGCAGGGGACTAGCGGGAGGAGTTTCGAACACCGGGGAGCTGTTTTTT
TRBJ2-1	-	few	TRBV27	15	CASRRLEDGYNEQFF	TGTGCCAGCAGAAGACTAGAGGACGGGTACAATGAGCAGTTCTTC
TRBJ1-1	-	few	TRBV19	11	CASSSPLSAFF	TGTGCCAGTAGTTCCCCTCTTTCAGCTTTCTTT
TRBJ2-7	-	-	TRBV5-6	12	CASSSDIGEQYF	TGTGCCAGCAGCTCAGACATCGGAGAGCAGTACTTC
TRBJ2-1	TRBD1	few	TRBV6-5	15	CASSLAGQGNNEQFF	TGTGCCAGCAGCCTCGCTGGACAGGGCAACAATGAGCAGTTCTTC
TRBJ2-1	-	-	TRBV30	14	CAWKWGQSDNEQFF	TGTGCCTGGAAATGGGGGCAATCGGACAATGAGCAGTTCTTC
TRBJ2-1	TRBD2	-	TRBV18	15	CASSPLAGSASEQFF	TGTGCCAGCTCACCCCTAGCGGGCTCTGCCAGTGAGCAGTTCTTC
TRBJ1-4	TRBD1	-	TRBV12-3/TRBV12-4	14	CASSRTGGGEKLFF	TGTGCCAGCAGTCGGACAGGGGGCGGGGAAAAACTGTTTTTT
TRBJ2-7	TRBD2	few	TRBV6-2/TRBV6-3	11	CASNLGGQQYF	TGTGCCAGCAACCTGGGAGGGCAGCAGTACTTC
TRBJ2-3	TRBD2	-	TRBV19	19	CASSPGGTSGHGRTDTQYF	TGTGCCAGTAGTCCAGGAGGAACTAGCGGACACGGAAGGACAGATACGCAGTATTTT
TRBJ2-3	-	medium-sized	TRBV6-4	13	CASSDKDTDTQYF	TGTGCCAGCAGTGACAAGGACACAGATACGCAGTATTTT
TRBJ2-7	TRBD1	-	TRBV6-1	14	CASSVTGTGYEQYF	TGTGCCAGCAGTGTTACCGGGACAGGTTACGAGCAGTACTTC
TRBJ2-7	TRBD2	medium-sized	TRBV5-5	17	CASSPAGLAGYSYEQYF	TGTGCCAGCAGCCCCGCGGGACTAGCGGGGTACTCCTACGAGCAGTACTTC
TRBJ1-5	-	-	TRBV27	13	CASSLLGEQPQHF	TGTGCCAGCAGTTTATTGGGAGAGCAGCCCCAGCATTTT
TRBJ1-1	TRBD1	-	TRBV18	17	CASSLSSQGAANTEAFF	TGTGCCAGCTCACTCTCCTCACAGGGGGCGGCGAACACTGAAGCTTTCTTT
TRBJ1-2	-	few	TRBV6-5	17	CASSYSSGGHRNYGYTF	TGTGCCAGCAGTTACTCGAGTGGCGGTCATCGGAACTATGGCTACACCTTC
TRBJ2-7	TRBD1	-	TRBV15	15	CATSRDHRGPGEQYF	TGTGCCACCAGCAGAGATCACAGGGGGCCTGGCGAGCAGTACTTC
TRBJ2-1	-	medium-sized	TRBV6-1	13	CASSGTENNEQFF	TGTGCCAGCAGTGGGACAGAAAACAATGAGCAGTTCTTC
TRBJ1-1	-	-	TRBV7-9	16	CASSLASGVPNTEAFF	TGTGCCAGCAGCTTGGCGTCAGGGGTCCCGAACACTGAAGCTTTCTTT
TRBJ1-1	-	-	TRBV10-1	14	CASSEAVAGTEAFF	TGCGCCAGCAGTGAAGCGGTTGCGGGGACTGAAGCTTTCTTT
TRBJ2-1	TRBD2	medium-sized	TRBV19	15	CASSTGTSGYNEQFF	TGTGCCAGTAGTACCGGGACTAGCGGGTACAATGAGCAGTTCTTC
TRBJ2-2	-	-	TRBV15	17	CATSRDPWVAITGELFF	TGTGCCACCAGCAGAGACCCCTGGGTGGCAATCACCGGGGAGCTGTTTTTT
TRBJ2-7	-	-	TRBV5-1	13	CASSPSTDYEQYF	TGCGCCAGCAGCCCTTCGACAGATTACGAGCAGTACTTC
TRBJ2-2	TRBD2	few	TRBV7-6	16	CASSQPSGENTGELFF	TGTGCCAGCAGCCAACCTAGCGGAGAGAACACCGGGGAGCTGTTTTTT
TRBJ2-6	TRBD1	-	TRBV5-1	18	CASSLQGANLHGANVLTF	TGCGCCAGCAGCTTACAGGGGGCCAATCTCCACGGGGCCAACGTCCTGACTTTC
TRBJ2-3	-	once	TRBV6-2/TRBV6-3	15	CASSYQGRGTDTQYF	TGTGCCAGCAGTTATCAAGGGAGAGGCACAGATACGCAGTATTTT
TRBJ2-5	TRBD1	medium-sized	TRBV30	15	CAWSGTRGILETQYF	TGTGCCTGGAGTGGTACCAGGGGGATCTTGGAGACCCAGTACTTC
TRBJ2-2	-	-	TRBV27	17	CASSLSTGTVYTGELFF	TGTGCCAGCAGTTTATCGACTGGGACTGTTTACACCGGGGAGCTGTTTTTT
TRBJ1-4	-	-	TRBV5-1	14	CASSPLGSNEKLFF	TGCGCCAGCAGTCCCCTCGGAAGTAATGAAAAACTGTTTTTT
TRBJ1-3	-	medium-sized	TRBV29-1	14	CSALGRDSGNTIYF	TGCAGCGCCCTGGGACGCGACTCTGGAAACACCATATATTTT
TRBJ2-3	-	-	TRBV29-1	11	CSVELLDTQYF	TGCAGCGTTGAATTATTAGATACGCAGTATTTT
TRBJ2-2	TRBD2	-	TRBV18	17	CASSLETSGANTGELFF	TGTGCCAGCTCACTCGAGACTAGCGGGGCAAACACCGGGGAGCTGTTTTTT
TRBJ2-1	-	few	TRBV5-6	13	CASSYYYSGEQFF	TGTGCCAGCAGCTACTACTATTCCGGTGAGCAGTTCTTC
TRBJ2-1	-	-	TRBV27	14	CASSQGAGINEQFF	TGTGCCAGCAGTCAAGGGGCGGGGATCAATGAGCAGTTCTTC
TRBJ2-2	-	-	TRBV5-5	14	CASLRRPGTGELFF	TGTGCCAGCCTCAGAAGGCCCGGCACCGGGGAGCTGTTTTTT
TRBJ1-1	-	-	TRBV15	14	CASGRGNMNTEAFF	TGTGCCTCTGGAAGGGGTAACATGAACACTGAAGCTTTCTTT
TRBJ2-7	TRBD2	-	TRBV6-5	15	CASSAWPAGSYEQYF	TGTGCCAGCAGCGCCTGGCCAGCGGGGTCCTACGAGCAGTACTTC
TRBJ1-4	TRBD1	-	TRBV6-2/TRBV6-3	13	CASSWDRLTKLFF	TGTGCCAGCAGTTGGGACAGGCTGACGAAACTGTTTTTT
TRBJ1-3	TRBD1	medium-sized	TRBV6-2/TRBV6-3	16	CASITPGTGTGNTIYF	TGTGCCAGCATCACCCCCGGGACAGGGACTGGAAACACCATATATTTT
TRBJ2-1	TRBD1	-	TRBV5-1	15	CASSLDGQAYNEQFF	TGCGCCAGCAGCTTGGATGGACAGGCGTACAATGAGCAGTTCTTC
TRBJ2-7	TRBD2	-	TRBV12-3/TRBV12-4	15	CASNTPRAGVNEQYF	TGTGCCAGCAACACGCCTCGAGCGGGAGTTAATGAGCAGTACTTC
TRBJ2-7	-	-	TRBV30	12	CAWQGSFYEQYF	TGTGCCTGGCAGGGCTCATTCTACGAGCAGTACTTC
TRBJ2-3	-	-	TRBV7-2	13	CASSFGSRDTQYF	TGTGCCAGCAGCTTTGGTAGCAGGGATACGCAGTATTTT
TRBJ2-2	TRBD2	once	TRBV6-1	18	CASSYGPSGGEGTGELFF	TGTGCCAGCAGTTACGGGCCCAGCGGGGGGGAAGGAACCGGGGAGCTGTTTTTT
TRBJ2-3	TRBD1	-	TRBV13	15	CASSQVQGSTDTQYF	TGTGCCAGCAGCCAAGTACAGGGGAGCACAGATACGCAGTATTTT
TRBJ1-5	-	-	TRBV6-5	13	CASRQGLNQPQHF	TGTGCCAGCAGACAGGGTCTCAATCAGCCCCAGCATTTT
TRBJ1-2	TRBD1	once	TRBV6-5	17	CASSYSGPTGGQGGYTF	TGTGCCAGCAGTTACTCGGGACCGACAGGGGGCCAGGGGGGCTACACCTTC
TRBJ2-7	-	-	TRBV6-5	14	CASSYDRQEYEQYF	TGTGCCAGCAGTTACGATAGGCAGGAGTACGAGCAGTACTTC
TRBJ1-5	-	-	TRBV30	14	CAWSHGLEVGPQHF	TGTGCCTGGAGTCACGGACTCGAAGTGGGGCCCCAGCATTTT
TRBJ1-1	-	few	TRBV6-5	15	CASSYGVGGGTEAFF	TGTGCCAGCAGTTACGGGGTTGGAGGGGGGACTGAAGCTTTCTTT